This TCR beta chain was identified during a study of cytomegalovirus exposure and HLA in healthy donors. Study details: The 95 to 150 validation repertoires were produced on the same platform as the roughly 720 repertoires of the first cohort. This was reported in a later analysis. Study-wide points: In vitro data verified a few CMV-associated chains as specific for CMV antigens. Cytomegalovirus-associated TCR beta chains were listed, numbering under 200. In the 120 or so validation repertoires, 85% to 95% of cluster scores exceeded 0, per a later analysis.

With regard to this clone: Its antigen remains unknown.

The germline V gene encodes CDR1 SGDLS and CDR2 YYNGEE. V lost 4 bases and J lost 5, with 15 bases in between. The CDR3 spans 14 residues. The table came from immunoSEQ multiplex PCR; TCRdb's copy has only in-frame clones and leaves some out. The sample has more than 100,000 clones, approximately 91% seen once. The TCR was taken from a man aged 30-40 years in good health and CMV-seronegative. Source material: PBMCs. This chain links TRBV9 with TRBJ2-5, with a weak D call TRBD2 (7 bases). CDR3 sequence: CASSPWGGRETQYF. Here the CDR3 DNA reads TGTGCCAGCAGCCCATGGGGGGGCAGGGAGACCCAGTACTTC.